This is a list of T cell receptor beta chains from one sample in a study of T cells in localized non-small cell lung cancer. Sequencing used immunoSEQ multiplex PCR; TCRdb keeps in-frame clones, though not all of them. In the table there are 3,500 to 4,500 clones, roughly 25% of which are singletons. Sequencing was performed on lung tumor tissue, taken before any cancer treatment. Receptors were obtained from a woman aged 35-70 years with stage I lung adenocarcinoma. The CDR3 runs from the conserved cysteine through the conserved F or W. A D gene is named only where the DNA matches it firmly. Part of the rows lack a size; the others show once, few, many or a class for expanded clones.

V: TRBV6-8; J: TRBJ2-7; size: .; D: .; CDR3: CATRDPTYEQYF; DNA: TGTGCGACCAGGGATCCAACCTACGAGCAGTACTTC
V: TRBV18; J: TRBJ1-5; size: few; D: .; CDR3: CASSPQSYSNQPQHF; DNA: TGTGCCAGCTCACCCCAGAGTTACAGCAATCAGCCCCAGCATTTT
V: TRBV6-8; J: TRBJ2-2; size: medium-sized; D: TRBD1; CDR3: CASKWRQGARTGELFF; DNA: TGTGCCAGCAAATGGCGGCAGGGGGCTAGGACCGGGGAGCTGTTTTTT
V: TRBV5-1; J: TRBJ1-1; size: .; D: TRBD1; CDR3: CASSLSTGTGGTEAFF; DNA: TGCGCCAGCAGCTTGAGTACCGGGACAGGGGGTACTGAAGCTTTCTTT
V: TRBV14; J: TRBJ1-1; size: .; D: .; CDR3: CASSQVRGGEAFF; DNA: TGTGCCAGCAGCCAAGTTCGGGGGGGGGAAGCTTTCTTT
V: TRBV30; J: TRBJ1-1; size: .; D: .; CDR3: CAWGPGSSPTEAFF; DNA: TGTGCCTGGGGGCCCGGGAGCTCTCCTACTGAAGCTTTCTTT
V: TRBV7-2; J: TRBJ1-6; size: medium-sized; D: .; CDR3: CASSRTYNSPLHF; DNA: TGTGCCAGCAGCCGAACCTATAATTCACCCCTCCACTTT
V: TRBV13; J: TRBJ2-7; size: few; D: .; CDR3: CASSLVMYRPYEQYF; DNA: TGTGCCAGCAGCTTAGTAATGTACAGGCCCTACGAGCAGTACTTC
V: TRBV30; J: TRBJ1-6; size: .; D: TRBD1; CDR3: CAWSRGGQADNSPLHF; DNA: TGTGCCTGGAGTCGGGGCGGACAGGCAGATAATTCACCCCTCCACTTT
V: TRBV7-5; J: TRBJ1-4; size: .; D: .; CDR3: CASSLAGRAGEKLFF; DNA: TGTGCCAGCAGCTTGGCGGGCAGGGCGGGTGAAAAACTGTTTTTT
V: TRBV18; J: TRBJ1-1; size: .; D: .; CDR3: CASSPRDVRLLAFF; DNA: TGTGCCAGCTCACCCCGGGACGTTAGGTTATTAGCTTTCTTT
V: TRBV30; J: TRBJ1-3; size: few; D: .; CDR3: CAWSVLGFTRNSGNTIYF; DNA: TGTGCCTGGAGTGTATTAGGGTTTACGCGCAACTCTGGAAACACCATATATTTT
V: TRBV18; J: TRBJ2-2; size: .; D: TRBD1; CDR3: CASSQDRYQYTGELFF; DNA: TGTGCCAGCTCACAGGACAGGTATCAATACACCGGGGAGCTGTTTTTT
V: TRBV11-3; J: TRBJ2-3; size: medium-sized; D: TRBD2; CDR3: CASSRTSGGRDTQYF; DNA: TGTGCCAGCAGCCGAACTAGCGGGGGGCGCGATACGCAGTATTTT